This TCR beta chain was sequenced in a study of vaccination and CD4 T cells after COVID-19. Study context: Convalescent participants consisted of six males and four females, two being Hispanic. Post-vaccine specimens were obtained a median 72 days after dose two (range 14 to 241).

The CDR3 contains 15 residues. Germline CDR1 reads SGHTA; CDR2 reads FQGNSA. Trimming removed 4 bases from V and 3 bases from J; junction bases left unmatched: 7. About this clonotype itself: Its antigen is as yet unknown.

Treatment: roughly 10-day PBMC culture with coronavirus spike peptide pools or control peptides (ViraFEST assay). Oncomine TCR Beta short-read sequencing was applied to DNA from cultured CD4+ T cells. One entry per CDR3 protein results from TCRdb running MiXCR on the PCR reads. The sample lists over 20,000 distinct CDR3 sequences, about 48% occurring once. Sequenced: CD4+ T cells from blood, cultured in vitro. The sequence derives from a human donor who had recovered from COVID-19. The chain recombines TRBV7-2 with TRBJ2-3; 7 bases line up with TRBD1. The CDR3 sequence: CASSYEGGRTDTQYF. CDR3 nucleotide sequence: TGTGCCAGCAGCTACGAAGGGGGCCGGACAGATACGCAGTATTTT.